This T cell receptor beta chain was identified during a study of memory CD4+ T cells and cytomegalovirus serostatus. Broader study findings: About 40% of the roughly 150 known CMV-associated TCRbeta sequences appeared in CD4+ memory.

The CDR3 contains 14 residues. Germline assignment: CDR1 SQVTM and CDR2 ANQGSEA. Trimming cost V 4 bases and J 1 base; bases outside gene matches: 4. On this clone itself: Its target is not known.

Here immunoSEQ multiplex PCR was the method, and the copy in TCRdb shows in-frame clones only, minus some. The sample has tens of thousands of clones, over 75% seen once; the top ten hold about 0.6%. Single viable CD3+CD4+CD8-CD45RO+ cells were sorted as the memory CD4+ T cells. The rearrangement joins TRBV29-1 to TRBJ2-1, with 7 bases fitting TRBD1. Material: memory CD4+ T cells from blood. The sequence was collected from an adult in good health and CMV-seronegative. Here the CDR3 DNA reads TGCAGCGTTGGGACGGGACAGTCCTACAATGAGCAGTTCTTC. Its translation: CSVGTGQSYNEQFF.